This TCR beta chain was retrieved from a study of cytomegalovirus exposure and HLA in healthy donors. The CDR3 has 14 amino acids. V shed 5 bases, J shed 7 bases, and the junction held 10 bases outside the gene matches. Looked up from germline, CDR1 is SEHNR and CDR2 is FQNEAQ (reference sequence). A word on this clone: Its antigen is still unknown.

The study's findings and limits: Most TCRs appeared rarely, but some public TCRs recurred in many donors.

The PCR made use of 60 Vbeta and 13 Jbeta primers. The protocol was immunoSEQ multiplex PCR, while the TCRdb copy is restricted to in-frame clones and leaves out a portion. The data show about 160,000 clones, around 74% seen once. This clonotype originated in a female donor in good health and CMV-seronegative. The V call is TRBV7-9, the J call TRBJ1-1; 7 nucleotides line up with TRBD1. Sequencing input: PBMCs. CDR3 sequence (DNA): TGTGCCAGCAGCCGCCCCCCGGGACAGTTTGAAGCTTTCTTT. The encoded protein is CASSRPPGQFEAFF.